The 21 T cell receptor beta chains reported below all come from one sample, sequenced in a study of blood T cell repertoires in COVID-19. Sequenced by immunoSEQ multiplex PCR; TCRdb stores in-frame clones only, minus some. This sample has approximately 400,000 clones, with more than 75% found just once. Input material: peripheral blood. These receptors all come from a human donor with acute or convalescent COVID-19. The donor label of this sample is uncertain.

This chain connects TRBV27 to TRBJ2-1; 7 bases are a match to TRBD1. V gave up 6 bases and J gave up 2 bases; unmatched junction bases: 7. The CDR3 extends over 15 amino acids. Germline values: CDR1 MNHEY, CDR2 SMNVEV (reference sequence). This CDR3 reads CASSTDRHPYNEQFF. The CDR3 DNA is TGTGCCAGCAGCACGGACAGGCATCCCTACAATGAGCAGTTCTTC.

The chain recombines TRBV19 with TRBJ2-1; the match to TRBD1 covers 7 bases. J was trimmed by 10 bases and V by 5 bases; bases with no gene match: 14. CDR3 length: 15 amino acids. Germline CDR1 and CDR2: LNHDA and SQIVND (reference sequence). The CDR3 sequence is CASSGQGQLAGEQFF. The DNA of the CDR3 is TGTGCCAGTAGTGGGCAGGGACAGTTAGCTGGAGAGCAGTTCTTC.

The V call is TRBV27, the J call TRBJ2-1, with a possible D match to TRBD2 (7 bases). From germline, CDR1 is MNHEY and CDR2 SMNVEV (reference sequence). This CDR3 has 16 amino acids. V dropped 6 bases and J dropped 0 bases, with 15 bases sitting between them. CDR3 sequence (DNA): TGTGCCAGCAGCACAAATCGGGGGGCCTCCTACAATGAGCAGTTCTTC. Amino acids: CASSTNRGASYNEQFF.

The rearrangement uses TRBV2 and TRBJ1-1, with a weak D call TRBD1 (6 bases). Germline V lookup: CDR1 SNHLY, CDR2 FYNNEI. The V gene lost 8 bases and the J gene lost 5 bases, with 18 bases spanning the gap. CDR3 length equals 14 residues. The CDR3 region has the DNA TGTGCCAGCTCGGAAGAAGGGGGTGCAACTGAAGCTTTCTTT. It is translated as CASSEEGGATEAFF.

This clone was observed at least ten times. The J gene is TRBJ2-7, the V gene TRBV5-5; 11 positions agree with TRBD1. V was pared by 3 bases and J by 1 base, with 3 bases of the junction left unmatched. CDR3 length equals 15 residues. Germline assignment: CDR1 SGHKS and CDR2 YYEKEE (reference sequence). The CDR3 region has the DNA TGTGCCAGCAGCTCGGGACAGGGGGAGTCCTACGAGCAGTACTTC. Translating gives CASSSGQGESYEQYF.

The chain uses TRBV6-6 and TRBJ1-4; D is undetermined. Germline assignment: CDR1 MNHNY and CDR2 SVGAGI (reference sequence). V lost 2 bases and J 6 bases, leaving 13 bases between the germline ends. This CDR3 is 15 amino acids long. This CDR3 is CASSYGESGYEKLFF. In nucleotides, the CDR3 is TGTGCCAGCAGTTACGGGGAGAGCGGCTATGAAAAACTGTTTTTT.

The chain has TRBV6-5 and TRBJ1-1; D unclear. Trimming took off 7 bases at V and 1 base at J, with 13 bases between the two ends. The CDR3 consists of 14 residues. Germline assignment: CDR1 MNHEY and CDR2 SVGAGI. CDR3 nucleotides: TGTGCCAGCACTCATCCAGAGGGGAACACTGAAGCTTTCTTT. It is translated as CASTHPEGNTEAFF.

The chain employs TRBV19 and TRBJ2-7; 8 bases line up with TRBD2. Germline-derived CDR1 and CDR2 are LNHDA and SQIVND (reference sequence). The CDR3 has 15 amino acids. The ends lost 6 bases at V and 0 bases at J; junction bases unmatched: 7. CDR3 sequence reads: CASRSSGGSSYEQYF. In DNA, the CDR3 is TGTGCCAGTAGATCGAGCGGGGGTAGCTCCTACGAGCAGTACTTC.

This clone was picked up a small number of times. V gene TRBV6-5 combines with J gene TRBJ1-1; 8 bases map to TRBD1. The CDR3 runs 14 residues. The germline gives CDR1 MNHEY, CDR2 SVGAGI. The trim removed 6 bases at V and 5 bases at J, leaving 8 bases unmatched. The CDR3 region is CASRVQGVGTEAFF. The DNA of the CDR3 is TGTGCCAGCAGGGTACAGGGGGTAGGTACTGAAGCTTTCTTT.

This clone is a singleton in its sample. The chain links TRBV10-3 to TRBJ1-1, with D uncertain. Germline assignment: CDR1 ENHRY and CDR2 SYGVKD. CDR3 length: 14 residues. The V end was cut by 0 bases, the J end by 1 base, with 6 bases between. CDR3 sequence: CAISESQQNTEAFF. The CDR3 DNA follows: TGTGCCATCAGTGAGTCCCAACAGAACACTGAAGCTTTCTTT.

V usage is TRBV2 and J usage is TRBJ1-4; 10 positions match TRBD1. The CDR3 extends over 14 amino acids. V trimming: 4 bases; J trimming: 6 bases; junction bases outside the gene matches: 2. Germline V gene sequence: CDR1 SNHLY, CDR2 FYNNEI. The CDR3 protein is CASSADRGYEKLFF. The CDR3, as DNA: TGTGCCAGCAGTGCGGACAGGGGGTATGAAAAACTGTTTTTT.

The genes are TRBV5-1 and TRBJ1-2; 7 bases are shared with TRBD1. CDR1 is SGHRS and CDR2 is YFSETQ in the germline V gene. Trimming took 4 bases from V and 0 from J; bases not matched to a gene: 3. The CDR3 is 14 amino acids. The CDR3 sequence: CASSEDRPNYGYTF. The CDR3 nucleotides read TGCGCCAGCAGCGAGGACAGGCCTAACTATGGCTACACCTTC.

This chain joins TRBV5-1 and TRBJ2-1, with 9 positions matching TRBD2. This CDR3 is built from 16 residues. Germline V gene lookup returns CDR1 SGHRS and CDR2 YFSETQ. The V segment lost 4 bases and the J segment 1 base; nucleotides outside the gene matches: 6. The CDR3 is CASSLSGGISYNEQFF. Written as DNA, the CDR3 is TGCGCCAGCAGCCTCAGCGGGGGGATTTCCTACAATGAGCAGTTCTTC. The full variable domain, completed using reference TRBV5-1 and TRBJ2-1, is KAGVTQTPRYLIKTRGQQVTLSCSPISGHRSVSWYQQTPGQGLQFLFEYFSETQRNKGNFPGRFSGRQFSNSRSEMNVSTLELGDSALYLCASSLSGGISYNEQFFGPGTRLTVL.

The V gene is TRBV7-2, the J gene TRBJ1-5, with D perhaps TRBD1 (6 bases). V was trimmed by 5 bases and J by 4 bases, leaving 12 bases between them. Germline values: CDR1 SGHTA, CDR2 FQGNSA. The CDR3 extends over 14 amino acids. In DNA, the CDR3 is TGTGCCAGCAGCGCGGACAGTACGAATCAGCCCCAGCATTTT. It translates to CASSADSTNQPQHF.

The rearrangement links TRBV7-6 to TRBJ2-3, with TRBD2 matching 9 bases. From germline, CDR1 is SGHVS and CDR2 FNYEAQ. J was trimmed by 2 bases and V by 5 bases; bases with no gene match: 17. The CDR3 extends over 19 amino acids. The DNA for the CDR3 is TGTGCCAGCAGCCCATTATTCCCGAGCGGGAGGTCGTACACAGATACGCAGTATTTT. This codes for CASSPLFPSGRSYTDTQYF.

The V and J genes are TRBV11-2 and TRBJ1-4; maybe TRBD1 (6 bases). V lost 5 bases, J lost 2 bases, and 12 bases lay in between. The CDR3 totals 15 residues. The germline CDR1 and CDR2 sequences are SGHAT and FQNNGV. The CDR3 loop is CASSVRQETNEKLFF. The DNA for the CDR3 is TGTGCCAGCAGCGTCCGACAGGAGACTAATGAAAAACTGTTTTTT.

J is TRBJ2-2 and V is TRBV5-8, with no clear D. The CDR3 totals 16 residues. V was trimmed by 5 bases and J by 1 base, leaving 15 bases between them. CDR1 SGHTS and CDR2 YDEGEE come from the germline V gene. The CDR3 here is CASSPTDNRNTGELFF. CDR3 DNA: TGTGCCAGCAGTCCTACAGACAACAGGAACACCGGGGAGCTGTTTTTT.

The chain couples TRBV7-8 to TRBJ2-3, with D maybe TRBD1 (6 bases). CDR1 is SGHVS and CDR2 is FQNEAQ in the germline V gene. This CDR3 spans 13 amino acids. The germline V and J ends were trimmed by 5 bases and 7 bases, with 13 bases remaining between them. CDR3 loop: CASSTRTAYTQYF. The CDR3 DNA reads TGTGCCAGCAGCACCAGGACAGCCTATACGCAGTATTTT.

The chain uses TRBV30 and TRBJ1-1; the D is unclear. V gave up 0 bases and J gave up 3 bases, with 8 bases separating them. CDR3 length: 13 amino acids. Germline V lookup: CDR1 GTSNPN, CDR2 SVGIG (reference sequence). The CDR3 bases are TGTGCCTGGAGTGTGAGGGTGGACACTGAAGCTTTCTTT. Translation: CAWSVRVDTEAFF.

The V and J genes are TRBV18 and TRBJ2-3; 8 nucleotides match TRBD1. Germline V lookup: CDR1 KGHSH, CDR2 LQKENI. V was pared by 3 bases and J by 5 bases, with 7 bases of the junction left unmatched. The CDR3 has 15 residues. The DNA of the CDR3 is TGTGCCAGCTCACCCTTCGGACAGGGAAGAGATACGCAGTATTTT. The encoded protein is CASSPFGQGRDTQYF.

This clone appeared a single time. The CDR3 bases are TGTGCCAGCAGCCAAGATAGGCGGACTACCCCCTACAATGAGCAGTTCTTC. Amino acids: CASSQDRRTTPYNEQFF. The V and J genes are TRBV4-2 and TRBJ2-1; D might be TRBD2 (6 bases). The germline gives CDR1 LGHNA, CDR2 YNFKEQ. There are 17 residues in the CDR3. Trimming removed 0 bases from V and 2 bases from J, with 14 bases in between.